The T cell receptor (beta chain) described here comes from a study of metastatic and nonmetastatic thyroid tumors. Study outcomes and limitations: It was reported that TCR beta diversity was significantly higher in malignant thyroid tumors than benign nodules, in blood and tumor.

With MiXCR, TCRdb called clones anew from the PCR reads. The data hold 20,000 to 25,000 clones, with about 17% observed a single time. This clone was recorded many times. What it recognizes is unknown. Nobody among the patients had been given any treatment before thyroid surgery. The V end lost 1 base, the J end lost 5 bases, and 14 bases lay between the germline ends. Germline CDR1 is DFQATT and CDR2 is SNEGSKA (reference sequence). This CDR3 has 14 residues. The chain employs TRBV20-1 and TRBJ2-5, with D possibly being TRBD1 or TRBD2 (5 bases each). This TCR derives from a male donor with papillary thyroid cancer or a benign thyroid nodule (not recorded which). Some clones in this sample may be carry-over from other donors' samples. The sample consisted of blood. CDR3 coding DNA: TGCAGTGCTAGAGTAGGGGAGTCCAAGGAGACCCAGTACTTC. It codes for CSARVGESKETQYF.